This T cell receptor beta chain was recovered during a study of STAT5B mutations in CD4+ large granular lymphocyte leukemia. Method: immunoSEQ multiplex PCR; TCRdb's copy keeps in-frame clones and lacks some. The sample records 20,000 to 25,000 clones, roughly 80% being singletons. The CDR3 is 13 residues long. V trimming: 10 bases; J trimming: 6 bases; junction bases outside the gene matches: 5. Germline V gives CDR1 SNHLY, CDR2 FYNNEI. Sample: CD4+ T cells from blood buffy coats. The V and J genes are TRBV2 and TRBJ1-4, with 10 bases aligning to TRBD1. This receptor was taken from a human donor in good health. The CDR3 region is CATQTGGHEKLFF. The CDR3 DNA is TGTGCCACCCAGACAGGGGGCCATGAAAAACTGTTTTTT.